A selection of T cell receptor beta chains follows, all from one sample in a study of shared clonotypes between healthy human individuals. The data were produced by immunoSEQ multiplex PCR, yet TCRdb's version contains in-frame clones alone and is incomplete. The sample has about 2 million clones, approximately 94% seen once. The sample was naive CD8+ T cells sorted from blood. The receptors derive from a man aged 18 to 29 in good health. Each CDR3 is given with its conserved first and last residue. Each record gives: clone size, J gene, D gene, V gene, CDR3 DNA, CDR3 protein. D genes are given only for firm matches. Some rows mark clone size as missing; the rest say once, few, many or name a class of expanded clone.

-,TRBJ2-6,TRBD1,TRBV27,TGTGCCAGCACCCTCCTGACAGGGACTGGGGCCAACGTCCTGACTTTC,CASTLLTGTGANVLTF
-,TRBJ2-7,-,TRBV27,TGTGCCAGCAGTTTAGGCGCAGGTGGGTACGAGCAGTACTTC,CASSLGAGGYEQYF
-,TRBJ1-5,-,TRBV6-5,TGTGCCAGCAGTTACTCCTCAGGAGCCCTTCAGCATTTT,CASSYSSGALQHF
-,TRBJ2-7,TRBD1,TRBV13,TGTGCCAGCACCGCGACAGGGCTTTCCCACGAGCAGTACTTC,CASTATGLSHEQYF
-,TRBJ2-7,TRBD2,TRBV4-3,TGCGCCAGCAGCCAAGAGACTAGCGACGAGCAGTACTTC,CASSQETSDEQYF
-,TRBJ1-2,-,TRBV9,TGTGCCAGCAGCGGATGGACGGGGGGAATCGACTATGGCTACACCTTC,CASSGWTGGIDYGYTF
-,TRBJ1-4,-,TRBV11-2,TGTGCCAGCAGCTTATCGGCCAGGGAAAATGAAAAACTGTTTTTT,CASSLSARENEKLFF
-,TRBJ2-7,-,TRBV21-1,TGTGCCAGCGGGGACCACCAATACGAGCAGTACTTC,CASGDHQYEQYF
-,TRBJ1-1,-,TRBV7-9,TGTGCCAGCAGCTTAGAAAGATACACTGAAGCTTTCTTT,CASSLERYTEAFF
-,TRBJ2-7,-,TRBV5-6,TGTGCCAGCAGCTTGCCGGGTCACGAGCAGTACTTC,CASSLPGHEQYF
-,TRBJ1-1,-,TRBV11-2,TGTGCCAGCAGCTCCCGGCCAGGGGAACTTAACACTGAAGCTTTCTTT,CASSSRPGELNTEAFF
-,TRBJ1-6,-,TRBV5-8,TGTGCCAGCAGCTATGGCGGTTCACCCCTCCACTTT,CASSYGGSPLHF
-,TRBJ2-3,TRBD1,TRBV6-5,TGTGCCAGCAGTCCCCGGGACAGGGCTGGAGATACGCAGTATTTT,CASSPRDRAGDTQYF
-,TRBJ1-2,TRBD1,TRBV6-1,TGTGCCAGCAGGGACAGGGTAGATGGCTACACCTTC,CASRDRVDGYTF
-,TRBJ2-5,TRBD1,TRBV7-9,TGTGCCAGCAGCTTTACAGGGGGCGACCTCCCGTGGACCCAGTACTTC,CASSFTGGDLPWTQYF
once,TRBJ2-1,-,TRBV7-9,TGTGCCAGCAGCTTAGGCCCTAGGGCTCTGTTCTTC,CASSLGPRALFF
-,TRBJ2-7,-,TRBV27,TGTGCCAGCAGTTTTCCGGGTCGGGAGCAGTACTTC,CASSFPGREQYF
-,TRBJ2-7,TRBD1,TRBV28,TGTGCCAGCAGCCTGGACAGGGGGCTGTTGGAGCAGTACTTC,CASSLDRGLLEQYF
-,TRBJ1-4,TRBD1,TRBV4-1,TGCGCCAGCAGCCTGGGACAGGGCGAGTTAGAAAAACTGTTTTTT,CASSLGQGELEKLFF
-,TRBJ2-3,-,TRBV7-9,TGTGCCAGCAGCGGACTCATTGGATCCACAGATACGCAGTATTTT,CASSGLIGSTDTQYF
-,TRBJ2-7,-,TRBV6-1,TGTGCCAGCAGTCTTCGGGAGCAGTACTTC,CASSLREQYF
-,TRBJ2-2,-,TRBV27,TGTGCCAGCAGTTTAGGTGGCGGGGAGCTGTTTTTT,CASSLGGGELFF
-,TRBJ2-5,-,TRBV7-9,TGTGCCAGCAGCTTAACAGGTTCGCCTGGGGAGACCCAGTACTTC,CASSLTGSPGETQYF
-,TRBJ2-7,-,TRBV7-2,TGTGCCAGCAGCTTAAGGGGACCCTACGAGCAGTACTTC,CASSLRGPYEQYF
once,TRBJ2-1,TRBD2,TRBV7-6,TGTGCCAGCAGCTTAGGGGGACTAGCAAACAATGAGCAGTTCTTC,CASSLGGLANNEQFF
-,TRBJ1-4,-,TRBV30,TGTGCCTGGACCCTCTTGGATGGTGCCAATGAAAAACTGTTTTTT,CAWTLLDGANEKLFF
-,TRBJ1-1,-,TRBV4-1,TGCGCCAGCAGCCAAGAAGGGGGGCCTGACACTGAAGCTTTCTTT,CASSQEGGPDTEAFF
-,TRBJ1-3,-,TRBV7-6,TGTGCCAGCAGCTTAGAGCCAAATAGCTCTGGAAACACCATATATTTT,CASSLEPNSSGNTIYF
-,TRBJ2-4,TRBD1,TRBV6-1,TGTGCCAGCAGTGAAGCGGGGGGGGACAGGGCGAACATTCAGTACTTC,CASSEAGGDRANIQYF
-,TRBJ1-4,-,TRBV10-3,TGTGCCATCAGCTCCACTGACATGCTTAATGAAAAACTGTTTTTT,CAISSTDMLNEKLFF
-,TRBJ2-5,-,TRBV6-5,TGTGCCAGCAGTTTGACCCTGGGGGAGACCCAGTACTTC,CASSLTLGETQYF
-,TRBJ1-2,TRBD1,TRBV27,TGTGCCAGCAGCATACAGGGGGCGGCCTATGGCTACACCTTC,CASSIQGAAYGYTF
-,TRBJ2-3,-,TRBV13,TGTGCCAGCAGCCACACAGGGACAGATACGCAGTATTTT,CASSHTGTDTQYF
-,TRBJ2-7,TRBD1,TRBV29-1,TGCAGCGTTCGAGCCGGGACAGGGGCCTACGAGCAGTACTTC,CSVRAGTGAYEQYF
-,TRBJ2-5,-,TRBV4-1,TGCGCCAGCAGCCAAGATGATAGCGATAGCGTGGGAGAGACCCAGTACTTC,CASSQDDSDSVGETQYF
-,TRBJ1-2,-,TRBV30,TGTGCCTGGATGAGCCCGGGGGCGGTTTATGGCTACACCTTC,CAWMSPGAVYGYTF
-,TRBJ2-1,-,TRBV27,TGTGCCAGCAGTTTAGATCGGGGTGAGCAGTTCTTC,CASSLDRGEQFF
-,TRBJ2-1,TRBD2,TRBV19,TGTGCCAGTAGTATAGGGAGAGCGGGAGGCTCTAGCTCCTACAATGAGCAGTTCTTC,CASSIGRAGGSSSYNEQFF
once,TRBJ2-7,TRBD2,TRBV5-1,TGCGCCAGCAGCTTGGGGACCCGGTGGGAGGGCTCCTACGAGCAGTACTTC,CASSLGTRWEGSYEQYF
-,TRBJ2-3,-,TRBV15,TGTGCCACCAGCAGAGATCGGGGGATCGTCGATACGCAGTATTTT,CATSRDRGIVDTQYF
-,TRBJ2-7,-,TRBV4-2,TGTGCCAGCAGCCAAGGGGACTCATACGAGCAGTACTTC,CASSQGDSYEQYF
-,TRBJ2-1,TRBD2,TRBV10-3,TGTGCCATCAGTGAGGACGGGAGGGCCTTTGGGAATGAGCAGTTCTTC,CAISEDGRAFGNEQFF
-,TRBJ1-1,-,TRBV15,TGTGCCACCAGCAGAGGGGGAGAGAACACTGAAGCTTTCTTT,CATSRGGENTEAFF
-,TRBJ1-2,-,TRBV6-6,TGTGCCAGCAGTTACTACGAAGGCTACACCTTC,CASSYYEGYTF
-,TRBJ2-7,TRBD1,TRBV13,TGTGCCAGCAGCTCAGGGACAGGATCCTACGAGCAGTACTTC,CASSSGTGSYEQYF
-,TRBJ1-1,TRBD1,TRBV5-1,TGCGCCAGCAGCTTCCGGGACAGCAACACTGAAGCTTTCTTT,CASSFRDSNTEAFF
-,TRBJ1-2,-,TRBV4-1,TGCGCCAGCAGCCAAGGTCCCGCAATACAGGGCTATGGCTACACCTTC,CASSQGPAIQGYGYTF
-,TRBJ1-2,-,TRBV28,TGTGCCAGCAGTTTATTAGAGGGGACCTATGGCTACACCTTC,CASSLLEGTYGYTF
-,TRBJ2-1,-,TRBV9,TGTGCCAGCAGCGTAGGCGGGGGCCGGAACAATGAGCAGTTCTTC,CASSVGGGRNNEQFF
-,TRBJ2-2,TRBD1,TRBV9,TGTGCCAGCAGCGTAGCTGGGGACAGGACTAACGGGGAGCTGTTTTTT,CASSVAGDRTNGELFF